This T cell receptor beta chain is drawn from a study of T cells in Graves' hyperthyroidism and ophthalmopathy. The investigators amplified TCR beta CDR3 regions from RNA transcripts. In the first-round RT-PCR of the TCR CDR3, the HTBI primer set was used. TCRdb analysed the multiplex PCR reads with MiXCR anew, one entry per CDR3 protein. The sample has roughly 570,000 distinct CDR3 sequences; around 46% are singletons. In this sample, this clonotype turned up a few times. The CDR3 spans 16 residues. V gave up 3 bases and J gave up 4 bases, with 19 bases separating them. Germline CDR1 SGHVS, CDR2 FQNEAQ.

This receptor was taken from a woman aged 18-29 years with Graves' hyperthyroidism. This chain uses TRBV7-8 with TRBJ2-7; D is perhaps TRBD2 (7 bases). Sequenced: peripheral blood or thyroid tissue (not recorded which). The CDR3 nucleotides are TGTGCCAGCAGCTTGGGGGAGGGGGGGGGTAGGTACGAGCAGTACTTC. This sequence encodes CASSLGEGGGRYEQYF.